These T cell receptor beta chains were read from a single sample in a study of T cell repertoires in cytomegalovirus infection. A single record per CDR3 protein comes from TCRdb applying MiXCR to the reads. The sample yields 650,000 to 900,000 distinct CDR3 sequences, about 29% seen once. The antigens of these receptors remain unknown. Sample: cultured CD8+ T cells from PBMCs, taken from culture after CMV antigen stimulation. All receptors derive from a human donor in good health (CMV status not recorded). Some clones in this sample may be carry-over from other donors' samples. Each CDR3 is given with its conserved first and last residue. D genes are given only for firm matches. A row's size may be missing; if present it is once, few, many or a size class.

clone_size	v_call	d_call	j_call	cdr3_aa	cdr3_nt
few	TRBV20-1	-	TRBJ2-3	CSAKDSASTDTQYF	TGCAGTGCTAAGGACAGTGCCAGCACAGATACGCAGTATTTT
-	TRBV9	-	TRBJ2-1	CASSVAGNREQFF	TGTGCCAGCAGCGTAGCTGGAAACAGAGAGCAGTTCTTC
few	TRBV4-1	TRBD2	TRBJ2-7	CASSQDRLAGPQGEQYF	TGCGCCAGCAGCCAAGATCGGCTAGCGGGGCCTCAGGGAGAGCAGTACTTC
-	TRBV5-6	-	TRBJ2-2	CASRRTENTGELFF	TGTGCCAGCAGGAGGACAGAAAACACCGGGGAGCTGTTTTTT
-	TRBV15	-	TRBJ2-1	CATKNVIALNEQFF	TGTGCCACCAAAAATGTGATCGCCCTCAATGAGCAGTTCTTC
few	TRBV12-3/TRBV12-4	-	TRBJ1-2	CASSLEVADYGYTF	TGTGCCAGCAGTTTAGAAGTGGCGGACTATGGCTACACCTTC
-	TRBV20-1	TRBD1	TRBJ1-1	CSATTGGSTEAFF	TGCAGTGCAACGACAGGGGGCAGTACTGAAGCTTTCTTT
-	TRBV7-6	-	TRBJ2-3	CASSLMAWDTQYF	TGTGCCAGCAGCTTAATGGCTTGGGATACGCAGTATTTT
-	TRBV7-8	-	TRBJ1-2	CASSPRHQLGYTF	TGTGCCAGCAGCCCAAGACACCAGTTAGGCTACACCTTC
few	TRBV28	-	TRBJ2-5	CASSPAGGKETQYF	TGTGCCAGCAGTCCGGCGGGCGGAAAAGAGACCCAGTACTTC
-	TRBV6-2/TRBV6-3	TRBD1	TRBJ2-1	CASSHRGQALYNEQFF	TGTGCCAGCAGCCACCGAGGACAGGCCCTGTACAATGAGCAGTTCTTC
-	TRBV27	-	TRBJ1-5	CASSFTRGQPQHF	TGTGCCAGCAGTTTCACCAGGGGTCAGCCCCAGCATTTT
many	TRBV7-6	TRBD1	TRBJ2-1	CASSLRQDRDDEQFF	TGTGCCAGCAGCCTCCGTCAGGACAGGGACGATGAGCAGTTCTTC
-	TRBV7-9	-	TRBJ1-1	CASSSAGGRTEAFF	TGTGCCAGCAGTTCGGCCGGTGGGAGGACTGAAGCTTTCTTT
few	TRBV2	TRBD2	TRBJ2-5	CASNRLAGDQETQYF	TGTGCCAGCAATCGGCTAGCGGGGGACCAAGAGACCCAGTACTTC
-	TRBV6-1	-	TRBJ2-6	CASSEWGVSGANVLTF	TGTGCCAGCAGTGAATGGGGGGTCTCTGGGGCCAACGTCCTGACTTTC
few	TRBV6-2/TRBV6-3	-	TRBJ2-1	CASSYEGGSYNEQFF	TGTGCCAGCAGTTACGAGGGGGGCTCCTACAATGAGCAGTTCTTC
-	TRBV6-1	TRBD1	TRBJ2-1	CASSFQGTGVNNEQFF	TGTGCCAGCAGTTTCCAGGGGACAGGGGTAAATAATGAGCAGTTCTTC
once	TRBV7-6	-	TRBJ1-1	CASSLVSGSNTEAFF	TGTGCCAGCAGCTTAGTCTCAGGATCGAACACTGAAGCTTTCTTT
-	TRBV13	-	TRBJ2-1	CASSLVKDNEQFF	TGTGCCAGCAGCTTAGTAAAGGACAATGAGCAGTTCTTC
many	TRBV7-2	-	TRBJ2-3	CASSSTTGGGSTDTQYF	TGTGCCAGCAGCTCAACGACGGGTGGGGGGTCCACAGATACGCAGTATTTT
-	TRBV11-2	TRBD1	TRBJ1-2	CASSGGSGTANRGGYGYTF	TGTGCCAGCAGCGGTGGATCCGGGACAGCCAACCGGGGAGGCTATGGCTACACCTTC
few	TRBV6-5	-	TRBJ2-3	CASSYFGSPDTQYF	TGTGCCAGCAGTTACTTCGGGAGTCCGGATACGCAGTATTTT
-	TRBV6-1	TRBD1	TRBJ1-1	CASTNRGGGGTEAFF	TGTGCCAGCACAAACAGGGGGGGGGGAGGCACTGAAGCTTTCTTT
-	TRBV11-2	-	TRBJ1-1	CASSPWSATWNTEAFF	TGTGCCAGCAGCCCATGGTCGGCGACCTGGAACACTGAAGCTTTCTTT
-	TRBV7-9	-	TRBJ2-2	CASTEKRVGTGELFF	TGTGCCAGCACCGAGAAAAGAGTCGGGACCGGGGAGCTGTTTTTT
many	TRBV7-2	TRBD1	TRBJ1-5	CASSRPGGINQPQHF	TGTGCCAGCAGCCGGCCAGGGGGCATCAATCAGCCCCAGCATTTT
few	TRBV12-3/TRBV12-4	TRBD2	TRBJ2-3	CASPIGLAGRADTQYF	TGTGCCAGCCCTATCGGACTAGCGGGGAGGGCAGATACGCAGTATTTT
many	TRBV28	TRBD1	TRBJ2-2	CASSATYGDRGLAGELFF	TGTGCCAGCAGCGCCACCTACGGGGACAGGGGCTTAGCCGGGGAGCTGTTTTTT
few	TRBV19	TRBD1	TRBJ1-6	CASSIIRDRAGSPLHF	TGTGCCAGTAGTATAATCCGGGACAGGGCTGGTTCACCCCTCCACTTT
-	TRBV2	-	TRBJ2-1	CASSDVREIFTYNEQFF	TGTGCCAGCAGTGACGTGAGAGAGATTTTCACCTACAATGAGCAGTTCTTC
few	TRBV27	-	TRBJ2-1	CASSWSSRNPWDEQFF	TGTGCCAGCAGTTGGTCCTCGCGGAACCCTTGGGATGAGCAGTTCTTC